This is a list of T cell receptor beta chains from one sample in a study of cytomegalovirus exposure and HLA in healthy donors. This table comes from immunoSEQ multiplex PCR, and its TCRdb copy is limited to in-frame clones, with some not included. In the table there are 75,000 to 95,000 clones, over 65% of which are singletons. Sequencing was done on a sample of PBMCs. These receptors were taken from a middle-aged woman in good health and CMV-seropositive. Each CDR3 is given with its conserved first and last residue. A D gene is named only where the DNA matches it firmly. For some rows the clone size is stated as once, few or many, or as a class when expanded; others skip it.

J: TRBJ2-3; V: TRBV29-1; D: .; size: .; DNA: TGCAGCGTTGAGGTAGGGGGAGATACGCAGTATTTT; CDR3: CSVEVGGDTQYF
J: TRBJ1-1; V: TRBV28; D: .; size: .; DNA: TGTGCCAGCAGTTTATACCGGTTTGTAGGTTCAGGGAACACTGAAGCTTTCTTT; CDR3: CASSLYRFVGSGNTEAFF
J: TRBJ1-2; V: TRBV7-8; D: TRBD1; size: few; DNA: TGTGCCAGCAGCTCCCCGGACAGGCTGTTCTATGGCTACACCTTC; CDR3: CASSSPDRLFYGYTF
J: TRBJ2-3; V: TRBV2; D: .; size: once; DNA: TGTGCCAGCAGACAGGTTTCTAGCACAGATACGCAGTATTTT; CDR3: CASRQVSSTDTQYF
J: TRBJ2-2; V: TRBV5-3; D: .; size: .; DNA: TGTGCCAGAAGCTTATACAGGGACACCGGGGAGCTGTTTTTT; CDR3: CARSLYRDTGELFF
J: TRBJ2-1; V: TRBV11-3; D: .; size: .; DNA: TGTGCCAGCAGCTCGTTCGACCACAGGGCCGACTTTGAGCAGTTCTTC; CDR3: CASSSFDHRADFEQFF
J: TRBJ2-7; V: TRBV6-1; D: TRBD2; size: many; DNA: TGTGCCAGCAGTGAACTAGCGGAGGGATACGAGCAGTACTTC; CDR3: CASSELAEGYEQYF
J: TRBJ1-1; V: TRBV11-3; D: .; size: .; DNA: TGTGCCAGCAGCTTGGGGGGGAACACTGAAGCTTTCTTT; CDR3: CASSLGGNTEAFF
J: TRBJ1-2; V: TRBV19; D: .; size: .; DNA: TGTGCCAGTTCAGGGAATGGCTACACCTTC; CDR3: CASSGNGYTF
J: TRBJ2-7; V: TRBV2; D: .; size: .; DNA: TGTGCCAGCAGTGAAGCGCAAAGACTCTACGAGCAGTACTTC; CDR3: CASSEAQRLYEQYF
J: TRBJ2-5; V: TRBV6-5; D: TRBD2; size: .; DNA: TGTGCCAGCAGTTACTCGACTAGCGGAGAGACCCAGTACTTC; CDR3: CASSYSTSGETQYF
J: TRBJ2-7; V: TRBV7-8; D: TRBD1; size: few; DNA: TGTGCCAGCAGCTTAGGAGCAGGGGGATCCTCCTACGAGCAGTACTTC; CDR3: CASSLGAGGSSYEQYF
J: TRBJ1-3; V: TRBV28; D: TRBD1; size: .; DNA: TGTGCCAGCAGTCGCGGGGACAGGGGGCTTAGAAACACCATATATTTT; CDR3: CASSRGDRGLRNTIYF
J: TRBJ2-1; V: TRBV5-6; D: TRBD2; size: .; DNA: TGTGCCAGCAGCCTAGGACTAGCGGTCTACAATGAGCAGTTCTTC; CDR3: CASSLGLAVYNEQFF
J: TRBJ2-3; V: TRBV19; D: .; size: .; DNA: TGTGCCAGTGGGAGGTCCACAGATACGCAGTATTTT; CDR3: CASGRSTDTQYF
J: TRBJ1-2; V: TRBV11-2; D: TRBD1; size: .; DNA: TGTGCCAGCAGCAGGGACAGGGGGGAAGGCTACACCTTC; CDR3: CASSRDRGEGYTF
J: TRBJ2-7; V: TRBV9; D: TRBD1; size: few; DNA: TGTGCCAGCAGCGCCGAGGGACAGGGGGGATACTCCTACGAGCAGTACTTC; CDR3: CASSAEGQGGYSYEQYF
J: TRBJ2-1; V: TRBV29-1; D: .; size: few; DNA: TGCAGCACACCCCTCTCAATCCCGGGGTACAATGAGCAGTTCTTC; CDR3: CSTPLSIPGYNEQFF
J: TRBJ2-6; V: TRBV5-6; D: .; size: .; DNA: TGTGCCAGCAGCTTGACAGGGGCCAACGTCCTGACTTTC; CDR3: CASSLTGANVLTF
J: TRBJ2-7; V: TRBV10-3; D: .; size: .; DNA: TGTGCCATCAGTGAAGGGGGGGGCCACGAGCAGTACTTC; CDR3: CAISEGGGHEQYF
J: TRBJ2-7; V: TRBV7-2; D: .; size: .; DNA: TGTGCCAGCAGCCTTCAGGGGAAAAGTCACTACGAGCAGTACTTC; CDR3: CASSLQGKSHYEQYF
J: TRBJ2-7; V: TRBV27; D: .; size: .; DNA: TGTGCCAGCAGTTTGGGGCTCGAGCAGTACTTC; CDR3: CASSLGLEQYF
J: TRBJ2-7; V: TRBV18; D: .; size: .; DNA: TGTGCCAGCTCACGTACTGACAGCGTACCTAACGAGCAGTACTTC; CDR3: CASSRTDSVPNEQYF
J: TRBJ2-1; V: TRBV5-4; D: .; size: .; DNA: TGTGCCAGCAGCTTGGATCGGGGCTCCTACAATGAGCAGTTCTTC; CDR3: CASSLDRGSYNEQFF
J: TRBJ2-3; V: TRBV5-1; D: TRBD1; size: .; DNA: TGCGCCAGCTACCCGGGACAGAGCACCACAGATACGCAGTATTTT; CDR3: CASYPGQSTTDTQYF
J: TRBJ2-7; V: TRBV18; D: .; size: .; DNA: TGTGCCAGCTCACCACCAGGACAGACTGCTTACGAGCAGTACTTC; CDR3: CASSPPGQTAYEQYF
J: TRBJ2-1; V: TRBV28; D: TRBD1; size: .; DNA: TGTGCCAGCGCTCCTCAGGGGGCTAGTGAGCAGTTCTTC; CDR3: CASAPQGASEQFF
J: TRBJ2-7; V: TRBV9; D: TRBD2; size: .; DNA: TGTGCCAGCAGCGTAGCCCGGGGAGGGGACGAGCAGTACTTC; CDR3: CASSVARGGDEQYF
J: TRBJ2-7; V: TRBV5-6; D: .; size: .; DNA: TGTGCCAGCAGCACGGTAGGACAGCCACAGAACGAGCAGTACTTC; CDR3: CASSTVGQPQNEQYF
J: TRBJ1-2; V: TRBV19; D: .; size: .; DNA: TGTGCCAGTAGTATAGGGGCTGTCGGCTACACCTTC; CDR3: CASSIGAVGYTF
J: TRBJ1-1; V: TRBV10-3; D: TRBD1; size: .; DNA: TGTGCCATCAGTGACCCTTCTCGGACAGGGGAAAGTGAAGCTTTCTTT; CDR3: CAISDPSRTGESEAFF
J: TRBJ2-5; V: TRBV7-9; D: TRBD2; size: once; DNA: TGTGCCAGCAGCGCCAGACTAGCGGGAGGGGAGACCCAGTACTTC; CDR3: CASSARLAGGETQYF
J: TRBJ2-1; V: TRBV4-3; D: TRBD2; size: few; DNA: TGCGCCAGCAGCCAAGAGGCTAGCGGGAGGGACTTTGAGCAGTTCTTC; CDR3: CASSQEASGRDFEQFF
J: TRBJ2-7; V: TRBV4-1; D: TRBD2; size: .; DNA: TGCGCCAGCAGCCTCAGGACTAGCGGGAGGATGAACCACGAGCAGTACTTC; CDR3: CASSLRTSGRMNHEQYF
J: TRBJ1-3; V: TRBV7-2; D: .; size: .; DNA: TGTGCCAGCAGCCCACAGGGAACTGGAAACACCATATATTTT; CDR3: CASSPQGTGNTIYF
J: TRBJ2-1; V: TRBV19; D: TRBD2; size: .; DNA: TGTGCCAGTAGACCAGAACTAGCGGGAAACAATGAGCAGTTCTTC; CDR3: CASRPELAGNNEQFF
J: TRBJ2-7; V: TRBV6-5; D: .; size: .; DNA: TGTGCCAGCAGTTACGCCCGGGGCTACGAGCAGTACTTC; CDR3: CASSYARGYEQYF
J: TRBJ1-1; V: TRBV7-6; D: .; size: .; DNA: TGTGCCAGCAGCTCCAGTATCACTGAAGCTTTCTTT; CDR3: CASSSSITEAFF
J: TRBJ2-7; V: TRBV19; D: TRBD2; size: .; DNA: TGTGCCAGTAGCCAGACTAGCACCTTTTACGAGCAGTACTTC; CDR3: CASSQTSTFYEQYF
J: TRBJ2-3; V: TRBV6-5; D: TRBD2; size: few; DNA: TGTGCCAGCAGTTACTCCGAGCGGGATGCCGATGGTACGCAGTATTTT; CDR3: CASSYSERDADGTQYF
J: TRBJ2-1; V: TRBV6-1; D: .; size: .; DNA: TGTGCCAGCAGTGAAGCGACTATAGCGGACTGGAGCTCCTACAATGAGCAGTTCTTC; CDR3: CASSEATIADWSSYNEQFF
J: TRBJ2-7; V: TRBV6-6; D: .; size: .; DNA: TGTGCCAGCAGTTACGGGGCGTCTGAGCAGTACTTC; CDR3: CASSYGASEQYF
J: TRBJ1-1; V: TRBV6-5; D: TRBD1; size: .; DNA: TGTGCCAGCAGTCCGCCCGGGACAGGGACTGAAGCTTTCTTT; CDR3: CASSPPGTGTEAFF
J: TRBJ1-2; V: TRBV7-9; D: TRBD1; size: .; DNA: TGTGCCAGCAGCTTAGTATTGGGGACAGCTTTCTATGGCTACACCTTC; CDR3: CASSLVLGTAFYGYTF
J: TRBJ1-4; V: TRBV7-2; D: TRBD1; size: .; DNA: TGTGCCAGCAGCCCGAGGGCAGGGGGGCATGAAAAACTGTTTTTT; CDR3: CASSPRAGGHEKLFF
J: TRBJ2-7; V: TRBV6-1; D: .; size: .; DNA: TGTGCCAGCAGTGAAGGTGGGGCAGGGGTTGGGGAGCAGTACTTC; CDR3: CASSEGGAGVGEQYF
J: TRBJ2-1; V: TRBV7-6; D: TRBD2; size: .; DNA: TGTGCCAGCAGCTCCGACGCGGCGGGAGGGTACAATGAGCAGTTCTTC; CDR3: CASSSDAAGGYNEQFF
J: TRBJ2-3; V: TRBV7-8; D: TRBD1; size: once; DNA: TGTGCCAGCAAGGGGGCCGGGACAGATACGCAGTATTTT; CDR3: CASKGAGTDTQYF
J: TRBJ2-1; V: TRBV5-1; D: TRBD2; size: .; DNA: TGCGCCAGCAGCAGGGCTAGCGGGACCAATGAGCAGTTCTTC; CDR3: CASSRASGTNEQFF
J: TRBJ1-6; V: TRBV4-1; D: TRBD1; size: .; DNA: TGCGCCAGCAGCCACACGACAGGGTGGGATTCACCCCTCCACTTT; CDR3: CASSHTTGWDSPLHF
J: TRBJ2-7; V: TRBV7-2; D: TRBD2; size: .; DNA: TGTGCCAGCAGCACCGTAGCGGGAGGGCCTACCTACGAGCAGTACTTC; CDR3: CASSTVAGGPTYEQYF
J: TRBJ2-7; V: TRBV10-3; D: .; size: .; DNA: TGTGCCATCAGGCCGGACAAGGGCGGTGACGAGCAGTACTTC; CDR3: CAIRPDKGGDEQYF
J: TRBJ2-7; V: TRBV7-9; D: TRBD1; size: .; DNA: TGTGCCAGCAGCTTAGCTTTAGGACAGGGTAACGAGCAGTACTTC; CDR3: CASSLALGQGNEQYF
J: TRBJ1-2; V: TRBV29-1; D: .; size: .; DNA: TGCAGCGTTCAGGGCAATATTGCAATATTAGATCATGGCTACACCTTC; CDR3: CSVQGNIAILDHGYTF